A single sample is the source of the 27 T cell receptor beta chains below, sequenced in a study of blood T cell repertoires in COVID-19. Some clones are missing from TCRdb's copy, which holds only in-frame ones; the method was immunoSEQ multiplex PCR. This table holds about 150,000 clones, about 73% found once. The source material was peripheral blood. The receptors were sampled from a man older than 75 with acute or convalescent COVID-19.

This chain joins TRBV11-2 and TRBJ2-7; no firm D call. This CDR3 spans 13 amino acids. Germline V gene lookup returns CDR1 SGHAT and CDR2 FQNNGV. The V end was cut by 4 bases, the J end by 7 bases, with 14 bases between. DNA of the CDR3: TGTGCCAGCAGCTACCAGCATGCCGGGGAGCAGTACGTC. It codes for CASSYQHAGEQYV.

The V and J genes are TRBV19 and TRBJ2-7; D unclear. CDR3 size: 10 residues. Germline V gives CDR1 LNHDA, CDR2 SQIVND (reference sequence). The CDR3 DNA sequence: TGTGTGGAGAATCTCTACGAGCAGTACGTC. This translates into CVENLYEQYV.

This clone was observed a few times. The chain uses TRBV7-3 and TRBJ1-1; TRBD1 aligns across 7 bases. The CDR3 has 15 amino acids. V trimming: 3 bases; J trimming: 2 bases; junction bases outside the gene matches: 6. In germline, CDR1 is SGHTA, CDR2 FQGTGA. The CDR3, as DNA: TGTGCCAGCAGCTTCTCGACAGGGACCAACACTGAAGCTTTCTTT. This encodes CASSFSTGTNTEAFF.

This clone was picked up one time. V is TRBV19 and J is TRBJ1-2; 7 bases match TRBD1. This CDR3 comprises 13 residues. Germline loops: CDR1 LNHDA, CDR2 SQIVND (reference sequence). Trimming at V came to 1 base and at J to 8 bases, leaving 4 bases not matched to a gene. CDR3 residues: CASSIGQGVGYTF. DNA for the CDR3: TGTGCCAGTAGTATAGGACAGGGTGTCGGCTACACCTTC. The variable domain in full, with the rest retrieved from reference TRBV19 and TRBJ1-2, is DGGITQSPKYLFRKEGQNVTLSCEQNLNHDAMYWYRQDPGQGLRLIYYSQIVNDFQKGDIAEGYSVSREKKESFPLTVTSAQKNPTAFYLCASSIGQGVGYTFGSGTRLTVV.

The DNA of the CDR3 is TGTGCCAGCAGCTCTTCAGGGATTTACACTGAAGCTTTCTTT. Residues: CASSSSGIYTEAFF. The chain employs TRBV11-3 and TRBJ1-1, with a possible D match to TRBD1 (5 bases). Trimming left V 4 bases short and J 3 bases short, with 12 bases between. The CDR3 length is 14 residues. Germline lookup yields CDR1 SGHNT and CDR2 YENEEA.

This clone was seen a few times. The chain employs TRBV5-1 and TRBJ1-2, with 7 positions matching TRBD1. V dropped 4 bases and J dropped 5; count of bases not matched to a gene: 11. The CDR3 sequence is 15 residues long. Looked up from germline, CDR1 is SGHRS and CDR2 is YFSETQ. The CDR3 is CASSPGTAQGYGYTF. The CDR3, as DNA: TGCGCCAGCAGCCCCGGGACAGCCCAGGGATATGGCTACACCTTC.

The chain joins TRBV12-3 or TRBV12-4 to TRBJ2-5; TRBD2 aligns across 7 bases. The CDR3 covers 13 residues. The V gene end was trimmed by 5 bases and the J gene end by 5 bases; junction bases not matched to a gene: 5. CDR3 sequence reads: CASSRDGGETQYF. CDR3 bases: TGTGCCAGCAGTCGCGACGGGGGGGAGACCCAGTACTTC.

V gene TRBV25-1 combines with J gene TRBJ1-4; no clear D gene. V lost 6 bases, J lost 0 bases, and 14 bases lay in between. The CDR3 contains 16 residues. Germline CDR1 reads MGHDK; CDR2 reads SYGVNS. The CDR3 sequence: CASSGVGSPTNEKLFF. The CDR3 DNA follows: TGTGCCAGCAGCGGGGTTGGTTCCCCAACTAATGAAAAACTGTTTTTT.

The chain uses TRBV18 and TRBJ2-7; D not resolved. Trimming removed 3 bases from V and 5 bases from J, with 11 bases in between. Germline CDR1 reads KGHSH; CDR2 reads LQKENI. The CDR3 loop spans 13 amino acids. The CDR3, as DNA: TGTGCCAGCTCACCTTCTGAGTTCGACGAGCAGTACGTC. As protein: CASSPSEFDEQYV.

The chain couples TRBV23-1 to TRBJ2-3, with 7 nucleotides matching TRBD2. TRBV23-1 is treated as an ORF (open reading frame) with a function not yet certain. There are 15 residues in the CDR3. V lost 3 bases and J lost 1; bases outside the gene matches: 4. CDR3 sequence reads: CASSHLRGGTDTQYF. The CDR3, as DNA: TGCGCCAGCAGTCACCTCCGGGGGGGCACAGATACGCAGTATTTT.

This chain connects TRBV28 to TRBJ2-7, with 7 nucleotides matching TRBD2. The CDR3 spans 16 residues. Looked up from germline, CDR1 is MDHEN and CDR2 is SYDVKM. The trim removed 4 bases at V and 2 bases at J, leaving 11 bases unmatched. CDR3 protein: CASSSTGGGPTYEQYF. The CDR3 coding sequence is TGTGCCAGCAGTTCCACCGGCGGGGGTCCCACCTACGAGCAGTACTTC.

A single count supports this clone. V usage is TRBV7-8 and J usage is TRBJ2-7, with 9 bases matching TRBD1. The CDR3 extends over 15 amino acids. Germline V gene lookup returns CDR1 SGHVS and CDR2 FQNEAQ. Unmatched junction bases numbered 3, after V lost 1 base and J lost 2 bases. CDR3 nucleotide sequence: TGTGCCAGCAGCTTAGGTACAGGGGGCCCCTACGAGCAGTACGTC. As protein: CASSLGTGGPYEQYV.

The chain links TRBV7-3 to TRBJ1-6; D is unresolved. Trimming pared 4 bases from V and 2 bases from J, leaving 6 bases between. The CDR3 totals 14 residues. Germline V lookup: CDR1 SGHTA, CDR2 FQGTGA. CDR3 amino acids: CASSSGTYNSPLHF. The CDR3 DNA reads TGTGCCAGCAGCTCCGGGACCTATAATTCACCCCTCCACTTT. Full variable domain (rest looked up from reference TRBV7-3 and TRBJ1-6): GAGVSQTPSNKVTEKGKYVELRCDPISGHTALYWYRQSLGQGPEFLIYFQGTGAADDSGLPNDRFFAVRPEGSVSTLKIQRTERGDSAVYLCASSSGTYNSPLHFGNGTRLTVT.

DNA for the CDR3: TGTGCCAGCACCGTTAGCGGGGGCGTCGGCGGGGAGCTGTTTTTT. This codes for CASTVSGGVGGELFF. The chain has TRBV21-1 and TRBJ2-2; the DNA was not compared with TRBD2, the D call given in the table. TRBV21-1 is annotated as a pseudogene. There are 15 residues in the CDR3.

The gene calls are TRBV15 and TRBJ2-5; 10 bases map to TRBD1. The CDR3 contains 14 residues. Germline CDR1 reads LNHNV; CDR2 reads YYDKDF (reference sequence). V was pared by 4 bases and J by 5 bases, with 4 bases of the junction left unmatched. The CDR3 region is CATSTLDRGETQYF. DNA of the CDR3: TGTGCCACCAGCACTTTGGACAGGGGGGAGACCCAGTACTTC.

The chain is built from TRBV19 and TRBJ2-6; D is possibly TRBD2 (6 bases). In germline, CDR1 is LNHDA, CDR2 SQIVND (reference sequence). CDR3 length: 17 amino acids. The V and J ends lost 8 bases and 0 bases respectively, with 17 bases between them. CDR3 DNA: TGTGCCAGTTGCGCCGACCGGGACTTCTCTGGGGCCAACGTCCTGACTTTC. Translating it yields CASCADRDFSGANVLTF.

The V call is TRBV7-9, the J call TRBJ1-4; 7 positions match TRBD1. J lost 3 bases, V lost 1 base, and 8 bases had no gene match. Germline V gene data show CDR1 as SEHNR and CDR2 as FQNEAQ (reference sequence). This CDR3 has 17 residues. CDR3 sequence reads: CASSLGDSEGANEKLFF. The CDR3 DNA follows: TGTGCCAGCAGCTTAGGGGACAGTGAGGGAGCTAATGAAAAACTGTTTTTT.

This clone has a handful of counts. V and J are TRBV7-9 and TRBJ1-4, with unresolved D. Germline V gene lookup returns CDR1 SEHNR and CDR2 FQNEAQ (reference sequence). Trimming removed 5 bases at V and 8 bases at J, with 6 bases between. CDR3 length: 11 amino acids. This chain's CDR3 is CASSREEKLFF. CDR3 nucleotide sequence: TGTGCCAGCAGCCGGGAAGAAAAACTGTTTTTT.

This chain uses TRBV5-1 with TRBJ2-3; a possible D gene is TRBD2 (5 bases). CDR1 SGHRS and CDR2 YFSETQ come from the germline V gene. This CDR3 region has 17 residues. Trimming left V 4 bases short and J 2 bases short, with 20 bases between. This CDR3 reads CASSPGLPDFNTDTQYF. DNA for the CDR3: TGCGCCAGCAGCCCCGGACTCCCCGATTTCAACACAGATACGCAGTATTTT.

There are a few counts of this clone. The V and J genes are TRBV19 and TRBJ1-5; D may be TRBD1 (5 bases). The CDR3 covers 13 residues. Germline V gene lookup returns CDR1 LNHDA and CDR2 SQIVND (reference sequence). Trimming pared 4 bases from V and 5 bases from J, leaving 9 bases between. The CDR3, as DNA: TGTGCCAGTAGTACCAGGGTGGATCAGCCCCAGCATTTT. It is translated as CASSTRVDQPQHF.

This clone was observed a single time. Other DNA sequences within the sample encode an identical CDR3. This CDR3 is CATSRDRGQETQYF. The CDR3 coding sequence is TGTGCCACCAGCAGGGATAGGGGCCAAGAGACCCAGTACTTC. The chain uses TRBV15 and TRBJ2-5; perhaps TRBD1 as D (5 bases). Germline loops: CDR1 LNHNV, CDR2 YYDKDF (reference sequence). Trimming took off 3 bases at V and 1 base at J, with 9 bases between the two ends. CDR3 size: 14 residues. The whole variable domain, filled in from reference TRBV15 and TRBJ2-5, reads DAMVIQNPRYQVTQFGKPVTLSCSQTLNHNVMYWYQQKSSQAPKLLFHYYDKDFNNEADTPDNFQSRRPNTSFCFLDIRSPGLGDTAMYLCATSRDRGQETQYFGPGTRLLVL.

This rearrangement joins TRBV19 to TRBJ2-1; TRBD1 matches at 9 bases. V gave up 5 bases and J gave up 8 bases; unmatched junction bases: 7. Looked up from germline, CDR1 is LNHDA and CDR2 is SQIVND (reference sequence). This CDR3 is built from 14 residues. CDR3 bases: TGTGCCAGTAGTTTGACAGGGGGTATTGATGAGCAGTTCTTC. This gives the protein CASSLTGGIDEQFF.

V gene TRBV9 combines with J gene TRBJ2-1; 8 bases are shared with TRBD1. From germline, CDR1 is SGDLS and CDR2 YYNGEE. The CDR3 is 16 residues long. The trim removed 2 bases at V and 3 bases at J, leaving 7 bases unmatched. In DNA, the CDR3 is TGTGCCAGCAGCGTGCTCGGGACAGGTAGCTACAATGAGCAGTTCTTC. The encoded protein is CASSVLGTGSYNEQFF.

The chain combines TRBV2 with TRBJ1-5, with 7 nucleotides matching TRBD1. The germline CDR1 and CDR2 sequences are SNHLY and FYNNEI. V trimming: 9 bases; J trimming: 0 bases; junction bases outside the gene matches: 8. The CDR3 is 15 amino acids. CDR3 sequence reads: CASRRGGVSNQPQHF. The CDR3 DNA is TGTGCCAGTCGTAGAGGGGGCGTTAGCAATCAGCCCCAGCATTTT. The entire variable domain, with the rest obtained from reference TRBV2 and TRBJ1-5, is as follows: EPEVTQTPSHQVTQMGQEVILRCVPISNHLYFYWYRQILGQKVEFLVSFYNNEISEKSEIFDDQFSVERPDGSNFTLKIRSTKLEDSAMYFCASRRGGVSNQPQHFGDGTRLSIL.

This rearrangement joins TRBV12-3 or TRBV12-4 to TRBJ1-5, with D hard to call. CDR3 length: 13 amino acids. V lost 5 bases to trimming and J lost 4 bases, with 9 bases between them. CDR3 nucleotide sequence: TGTGCCAGCAGTCTAGGGCAAAATCAGCCCCAGCATTTT. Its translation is CASSLGQNQPQHF.

The DNA of the CDR3 is TGTGCCAGCAGCTTTCTAGCGGGGGTCGGCACCGGGGAGCTGTTTTTT. Protein: CASSFLAGVGTGELFF. The chain combines TRBV11-3 with TRBJ2-2, with 10 bases aligning to TRBD2. Germline V gene lookup returns CDR1 SGHNT and CDR2 YENEEA. The V gene end was trimmed by 3 bases and the J gene end by 4 bases; junction bases not matched to a gene: 5. The CDR3 extends over 16 amino acids.

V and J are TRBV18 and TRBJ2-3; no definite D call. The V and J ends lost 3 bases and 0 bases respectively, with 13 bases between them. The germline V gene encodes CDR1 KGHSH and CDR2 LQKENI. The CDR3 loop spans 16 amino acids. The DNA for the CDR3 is TGTGCCAGCTCACCCCTTAGACAACATAGCACAGATACGCAGTATTTT. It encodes CASSPLRQHSTDTQYF. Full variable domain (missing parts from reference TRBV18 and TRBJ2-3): NAGVMQNPRHLVRRRGQEARLRCSPMKGHSHVYWYRQLPEEGLKFMVYLQKENIIDESGMPKERFSAEFPKEGPSILRIQQVVRGDSAAYFCASSPLRQHSTDTQYFGPGTRLTVL.